This T cell receptor beta chain originates from a study of T cell clonotyping in hematopoietic cell transplantation. Time point of the sample: recipient sample about 28 days before transplant, after cytoreduction. The germline CDR1 and CDR2 sequences are SGHNT and YYREEE (reference sequence). CDR3 size: 16 residues. V was pared by 6 bases and J by 5 bases, with 15 bases of the junction left unmatched. The data were produced by immunoSEQ multiplex PCR, yet TCRdb's version contains in-frame clones alone and is incomplete. The repertoire holds tens of thousands of clones, 90% to 97% seen once, with roughly 1.7% in the top ten.

The sample consisted of peripheral blood mononuclear cells, taken before stem cell transplant. The J gene is TRBJ2-5, the V gene TRBV5-4, with 8 bases aligning to TRBD2. The source is a woman aged 50 to 60 with acute myeloid leukemia. Some clones in this sample may be carry-over from other donors' samples. CDR3 sequence reads: CASTQGRGGVEETQYF. The CDR3 DNA sequence: TGTGCCAGCACCCAGGGTCGGGGGGGGGTCGAGGAGACCCAGTACTTC.